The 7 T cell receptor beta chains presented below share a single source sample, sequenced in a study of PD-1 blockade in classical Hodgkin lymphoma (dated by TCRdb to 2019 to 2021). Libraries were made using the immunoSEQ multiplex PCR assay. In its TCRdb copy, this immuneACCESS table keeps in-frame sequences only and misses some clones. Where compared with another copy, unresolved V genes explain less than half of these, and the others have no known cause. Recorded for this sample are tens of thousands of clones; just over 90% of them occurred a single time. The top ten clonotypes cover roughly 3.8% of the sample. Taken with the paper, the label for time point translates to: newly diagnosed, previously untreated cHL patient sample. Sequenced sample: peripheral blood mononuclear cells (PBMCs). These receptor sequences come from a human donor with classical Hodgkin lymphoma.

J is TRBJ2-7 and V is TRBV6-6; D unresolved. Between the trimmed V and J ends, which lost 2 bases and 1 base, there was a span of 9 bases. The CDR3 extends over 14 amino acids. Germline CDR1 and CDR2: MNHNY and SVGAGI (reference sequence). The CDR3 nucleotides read TGTGCCAGCAGTTACCCGCAAAGTTCCTACGAGCAGTACTTC. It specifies CASSYPQSSYEQYF.

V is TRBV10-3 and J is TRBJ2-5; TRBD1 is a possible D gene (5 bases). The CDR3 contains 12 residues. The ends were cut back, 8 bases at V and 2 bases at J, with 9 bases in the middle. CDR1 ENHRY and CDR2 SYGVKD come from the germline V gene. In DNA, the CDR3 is TGTGCCATCTCAGGGCAACAAGAGACCCAGTACTTC. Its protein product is CAISGQQETQYF.

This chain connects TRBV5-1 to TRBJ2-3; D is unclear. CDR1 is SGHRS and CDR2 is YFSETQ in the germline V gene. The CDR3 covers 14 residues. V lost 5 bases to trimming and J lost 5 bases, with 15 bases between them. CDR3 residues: CASSQAPTLDTQYF. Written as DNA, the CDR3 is TGCGCCAGCAGTCAGGCTCCCACCTTAGATACGCAGTATTTT.

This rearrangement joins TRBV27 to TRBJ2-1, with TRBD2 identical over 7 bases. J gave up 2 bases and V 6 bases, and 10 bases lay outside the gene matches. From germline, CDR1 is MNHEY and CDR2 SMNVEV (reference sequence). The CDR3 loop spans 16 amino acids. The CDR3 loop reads CASRGNGRLTYNEQFF. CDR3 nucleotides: TGTGCCAGCAGGGGTAACGGGAGGTTGACCTACAATGAGCAGTTCTTC.

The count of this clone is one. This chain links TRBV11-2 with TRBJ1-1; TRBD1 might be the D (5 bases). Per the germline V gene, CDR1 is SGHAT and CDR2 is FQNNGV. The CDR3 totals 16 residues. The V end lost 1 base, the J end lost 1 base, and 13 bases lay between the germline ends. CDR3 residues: CASSLGFQGGNTEAFF. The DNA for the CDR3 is TGTGCCAGCAGCTTAGGCTTCCAGGGTGGGAACACTGAAGCTTTCTTT.

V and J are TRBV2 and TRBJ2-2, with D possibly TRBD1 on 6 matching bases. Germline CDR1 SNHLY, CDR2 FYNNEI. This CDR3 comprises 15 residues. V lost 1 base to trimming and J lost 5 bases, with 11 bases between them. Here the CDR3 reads CASSEVAGETGELFF. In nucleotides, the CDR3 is TGTGCCAGCAGTGAAGTGGCAGGGGAGACCGGGGAGCTGTTTTTT.

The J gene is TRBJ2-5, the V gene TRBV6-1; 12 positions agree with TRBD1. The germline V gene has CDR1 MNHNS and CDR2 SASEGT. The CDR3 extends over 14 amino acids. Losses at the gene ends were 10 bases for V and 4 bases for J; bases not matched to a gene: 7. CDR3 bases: TGTGCCATAGGGACAGGGGGCTTTGTAGAGACCCAGTACTTC. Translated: CAIGTGGFVETQYF.